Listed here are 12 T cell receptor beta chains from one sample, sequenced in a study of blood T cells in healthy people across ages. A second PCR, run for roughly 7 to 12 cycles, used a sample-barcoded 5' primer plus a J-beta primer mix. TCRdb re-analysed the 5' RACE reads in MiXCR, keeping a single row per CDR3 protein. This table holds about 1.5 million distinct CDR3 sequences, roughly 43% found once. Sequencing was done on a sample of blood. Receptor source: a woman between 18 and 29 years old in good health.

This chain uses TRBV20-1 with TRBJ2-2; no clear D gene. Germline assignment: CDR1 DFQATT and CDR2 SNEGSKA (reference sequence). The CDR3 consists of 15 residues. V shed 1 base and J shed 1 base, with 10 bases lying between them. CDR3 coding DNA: TGCAGTGCTAGAGTAACACAGCGGAACACCGGGGAGCTGTTTTTT. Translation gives CSARVTQRNTGELFF.

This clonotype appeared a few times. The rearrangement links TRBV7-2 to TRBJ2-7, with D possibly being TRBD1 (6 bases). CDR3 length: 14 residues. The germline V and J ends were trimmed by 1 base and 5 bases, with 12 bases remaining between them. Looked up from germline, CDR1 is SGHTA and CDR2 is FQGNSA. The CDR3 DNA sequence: TGTGCCAGCAGCTTAGACAGGGATGGTAACGAGCAGTACTTC. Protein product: CASSLDRDGNEQYF.

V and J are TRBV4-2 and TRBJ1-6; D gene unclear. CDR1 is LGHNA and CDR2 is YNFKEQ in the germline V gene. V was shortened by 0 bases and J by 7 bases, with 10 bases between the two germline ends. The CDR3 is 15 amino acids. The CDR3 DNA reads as TGTGCCAGCAGCCAAGAGGGTACGCGAAATTCACCCCTCCACTTT. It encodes CASSQEGTRNSPLHF.

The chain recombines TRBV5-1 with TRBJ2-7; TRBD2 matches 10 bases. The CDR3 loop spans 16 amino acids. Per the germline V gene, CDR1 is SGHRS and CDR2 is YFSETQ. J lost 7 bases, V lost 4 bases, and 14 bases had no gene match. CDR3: CASSPAASGRIDEQYF. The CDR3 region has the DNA TGCGCCAGCAGCCCCGCGGCTAGCGGGAGAATTGATGAGCAGTACTTC.

The CDR3 loop is CASSQELLDGRRETQYF. As DNA, the CDR3 is TGCGCCAGCAGCCAAGAGCTACTGGACGGGAGAAGGGAGACCCAGTACTTC. This chain joins TRBV4-3 and TRBJ2-5, with D possibly TRBD2 on 6 matching bases. The CDR3 is 17 amino acids. The V gene's germline CDR1 is LGHNA and CDR2 YSLEER. V shed 0 bases and J shed 5 bases, with 19 bases lying between them.

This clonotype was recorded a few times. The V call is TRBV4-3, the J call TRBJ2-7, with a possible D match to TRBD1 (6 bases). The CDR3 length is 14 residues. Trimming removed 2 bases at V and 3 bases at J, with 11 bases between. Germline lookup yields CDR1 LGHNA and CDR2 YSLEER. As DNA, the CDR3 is TGCGCCAGCAGCCAAATAACAGGGAGCTACGAGCAGTACTTC. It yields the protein CASSQITGSYEQYF.

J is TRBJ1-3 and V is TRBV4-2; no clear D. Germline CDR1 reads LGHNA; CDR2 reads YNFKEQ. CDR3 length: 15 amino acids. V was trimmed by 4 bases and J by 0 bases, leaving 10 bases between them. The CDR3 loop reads CASSPLFLSGNTIYF. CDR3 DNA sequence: TGTGCCAGCAGCCCCTTGTTTCTCTCTGGAAACACCATATATTTT.

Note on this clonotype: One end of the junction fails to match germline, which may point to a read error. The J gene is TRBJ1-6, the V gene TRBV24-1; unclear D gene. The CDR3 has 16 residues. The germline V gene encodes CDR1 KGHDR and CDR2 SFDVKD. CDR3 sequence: CVTSDPQSSYNSPLHF. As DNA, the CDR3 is TGTGTCACCAGTGATCCGCAGAGCTCCTATAATTCACCCCTCCACTTT.

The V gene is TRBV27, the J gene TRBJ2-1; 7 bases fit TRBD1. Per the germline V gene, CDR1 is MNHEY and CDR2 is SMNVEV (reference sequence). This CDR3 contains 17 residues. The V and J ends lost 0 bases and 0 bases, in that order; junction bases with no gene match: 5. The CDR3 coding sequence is TGTGCCAGCAGTTTATCCACCGGGACAGACTCCTACAATGAGCAGTTCTTC. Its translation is CASSLSTGTDSYNEQFF.

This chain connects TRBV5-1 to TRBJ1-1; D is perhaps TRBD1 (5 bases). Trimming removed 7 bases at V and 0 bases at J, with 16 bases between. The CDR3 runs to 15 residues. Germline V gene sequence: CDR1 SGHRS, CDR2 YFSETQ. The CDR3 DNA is TGCGCCAGCTCTTTCGGGGCCCCACTGAACACTGAAGCTTTCTTT. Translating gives CASSFGAPLNTEAFF.

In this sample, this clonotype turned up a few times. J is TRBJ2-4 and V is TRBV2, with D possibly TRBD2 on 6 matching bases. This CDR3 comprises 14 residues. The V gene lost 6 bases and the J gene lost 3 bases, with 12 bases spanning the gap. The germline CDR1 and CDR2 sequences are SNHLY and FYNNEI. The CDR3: CASRIPGGKNIQYF. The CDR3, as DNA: TGTGCCAGCAGGATCCCCGGGGGCAAAAACATTCAGTACTTC.

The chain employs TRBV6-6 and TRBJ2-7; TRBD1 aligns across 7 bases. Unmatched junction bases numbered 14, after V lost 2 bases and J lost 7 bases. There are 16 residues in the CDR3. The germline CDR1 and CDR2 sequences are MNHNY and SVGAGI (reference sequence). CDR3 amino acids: CASSYRRTGLYNEQYF. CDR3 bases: TGTGCCAGCAGTTACCGAAGGACAGGCCTTTACAATGAGCAGTACTTC.